These T cell receptor beta chains were read from a single sample in a study of identical twins. TCRdb re-analysed the 5' RACE reads in MiXCR, keeping a single row per CDR3 protein. This repertoire shows 400,000 to 500,000 distinct CDR3 sequences, approximately 18% found once; its top ten account for about 12%. Material: naive T cells sorted from blood. The receptor source for this set is a man aged 50-60 years in good health. Both conserved end residues are part of each CDR3. Clone size, where shown, is once, few, many, or a class for clones that have expanded.

>TRBV10-3|TRBJ1-6|many
CAISPGQRESPLHF
>TRBV6-2/TRBV6-3|TRBJ2-7|few
CASSYGGGTSYEQYF
>TRBV20-1|TRBJ2-1|.
CSARVWDEQFF
>TRBV2|TRBJ2-1|.
CASSKGLAGEQFF
>TRBV10-3|TRBJ2-2|once
CAISGRVAGELFF
>TRBV4-2|TRBJ2-1|many
CASSPGLAGGVIEQFF
>TRBV6-2/TRBV6-3|TRBJ2-2|.
CAIRTESATGELFF
>TRBV20-1|TRBJ1-1|many
CSAFQGAMAGTEAFF
>TRBV20-1|TRBJ1-5|few
CSALADTFSNQPQHF
>TRBV6-5|TRBJ1-1|once
CASSYFMGQGPTEAFF
>TRBV29-1|TRBJ2-1|many
CSVGGSSSYNEQFF
>TRBV9|TRBJ2-1|.
CASSVGLAGDGEQFF
>TRBV7-2|TRBJ2-5|.
CASSSLSGAQETQYF
>TRBV6-5|TRBJ2-5|many
CASSYSGTRGQETQYF
>TRBV3-1|TRBJ1-3|.
CASSQEDVSGNTIYF
>TRBV20-1|TRBJ2-2|few
CSAVTGPAPGELFF
>TRBV27|TRBJ2-5|few
CASSAYEWGTQYF
>TRBV6-1|TRBJ2-1|.
CASSIAADSSYNEQFF
>TRBV27|TRBJ2-1|.
CASSRAGVAYNEQFF
>TRBV20-1|TRBJ2-7|many
CSAEGFDRGYEQYF
>TRBV20-1|TRBJ2-7|.
CSARDPGGTYEQYF
>TRBV29-1|TRBJ2-5|few
CSARDRQQETQYF
>TRBV12-3/TRBV12-4|TRBJ1-3|few
CASSLGLTGNTIYF
>TRBV11-2|TRBJ2-1|.
CASSLITNEQFF
>TRBV7-9|TRBJ2-1|few
CASSFAGAEQFF
>TRBV6-1|TRBJ2-7|.
CASTQRTESYEQYF
>TRBV20-1|TRBJ2-7|many
CSARDHRTGYEQYF
>TRBV6-1|TRBJ1-5|.
CASAPVADSNQPQHF
>TRBV5-4|TRBJ2-5|many
CASSPTTSSAETQYF
>TRBV7-2|TRBJ2-7|many
CASSLATVTYEQYF
>TRBV7-2|TRBJ2-7|many
CASSYGAGPGFYEQYF
>TRBV7-9|TRBJ2-3|.
CASKSAGRTDTQYF
>TRBV28|TRBJ2-5|.
CASRGLAVGPETQYF